These 14 T cell receptor beta chains share one sample of origin, sequenced in a study of T cells in Graves' hyperthyroidism and ophthalmopathy. Amplified TCR beta CDR3 regions derived from RNA transcripts. First-round RT-PCR with HTBI primers amplified the TCR CDR3 region. TCRdb used MiXCR to reprocess the multiplex PCR reads, holding one entry per CDR3 protein. Of hundreds of thousands of distinct CDR3 sequences in the sample, approximately 14% were seen once. The material sequenced was blood. Every receptor here comes from a woman in her 30s with Graves' hyperthyroidism that later progressed to Graves' ophthalmopathy.

Regarding this clonotype: At one end, the junction sequence differs from germline, possibly due to a read error. This rearrangement joins TRBV19 to TRBJ2-1; 8 bases align to TRBD1. CDR1 is LNHDA and CDR2 is SQIVND in the germline V gene (reference sequence). This CDR3 contains 16 residues. The CDR3: CAGSSLAGGVMYEQFF. In nucleotides, the CDR3 is TGTGCCGGTAGTTCCCTCGCAGGGGGCGTTATGTATGAGCAGTTCTTC.

This clonotype was seen ten or more times. The chain links TRBV19 to TRBJ2-3; 7 bases agree with TRBD2. CDR1 is LNHDA, CDR2 SQIVND, per germline (reference sequence). Trimming cost V 5 bases and J 2 bases; bases outside gene matches: 16. CDR3 length: 18 amino acids. The CDR3 region has the DNA TGTGCCAGTAGTGCACCCCCCGGGAGGCTAGATAACACAGATACGCAGTATTTT. Protein sequence: CASSAPPGRLDNTDTQYF.

In this sample, this clonotype turned up a few times. This chain connects TRBV12-3 or TRBV12-4 to TRBJ2-1; possibly TRBD2 for D (6 bases). CDR3 length: 18 amino acids. V was pared by 8 bases and J by 0 bases, with 23 bases between. Written as DNA, the CDR3 is TGTGCCAGCGCTCAACCTCGGGGGTCATTGAGCTCCTACAATGAGCAGTTCTTC. It encodes CASAQPRGSLSSYNEQFF.

This clonotype was seen at least ten times. The chain combines TRBV12-3 or TRBV12-4 with TRBJ2-1; D perhaps matches TRBD2 (6 bases). The CDR3 is made up of 14 amino acids. V lost 8 bases and J lost 1, with 12 bases in between. The DNA for the CDR3 is TGTGCCAGCGGTCGCGGGAATTCCTACAATGAGCAGTTCTTC. Protein: CASGRGNSYNEQFF.

There are many counts of this clonotype. The chain couples TRBV20-1 to TRBJ1-2; 10 bases are shared with TRBD1. Per germline, CDR1 DFQATT and CDR2 SNEGSKA (reference sequence). CDR3 length: 14 residues. Unmatched junction bases numbered 12, after V lost 6 bases and J lost 8 bases. CDR3 DNA sequence: TGCAGTGCCCCATGGGGGACAGGGGTGGAGGGCTACACCTTC. Its translation is CSAPWGTGVEGYTF.

This clonotype was observed at least ten times. The chain uses TRBV11-2 and TRBJ2-2; D ambiguous. This CDR3 is built from 11 residues. Trimming left V 1 base short and J 12 bases short, with 6 bases between. CDR1 is SGHAT and CDR2 is FQNNGV in the germline V gene. CDR3 amino acids: CASSLGHKLFF. The CDR3 nucleotides are TGTGCCAGCAGCTTAGGTCATAAGCTGTTTTTT. Drawing the rest from reference TRBV11-2 and TRBJ2-2, the complete variable domain is EAGVAQSPRYKIIEKRQSVAFWCNPISGHATLYWYQQILGQGPKLLIQFQNNGVVDDSQLPKDRFSAERLKGVDSTLKIQPAKLEDSAVYLCASSLGHKLFFGEGSRLTVL.

The chain recombines TRBV6-2 or TRBV6-3 with TRBJ2-1; perhaps TRBD2 as D (6 bases). The CDR3 is 18 amino acids. V shed 5 bases and J shed 5 bases, with 25 bases lying between them. The V gene's germline CDR1 is MNHEY and CDR2 SVGEGT. The CDR3 reads CASSQTGTLEERHNEQFF. The DNA for the CDR3 is TGTGCCAGCAGTCAAACCGGGACTCTTGAAGAAAGACACAATGAGCAGTTCTTC.

This clonotype was picked up many times. The chain carries TRBV7-2 and TRBJ1-1; D unclear. The CDR3 runs 15 residues. Germline V gene sequence: CDR1 SGHTA, CDR2 FQGNSA. Trimming stripped 3 bases from V and 1 base from J, with 12 bases between. The CDR3 region has the DNA TGTGCCAGCAGCTTCTTACGGGGAGGGAACACTGAAGCTTTCTTT. Translation gives CASSFLRGGNTEAFF.

This clonotype was detected a few times. J is TRBJ2-2 and V is TRBV5-1, with D tentatively TRBD2 (6 bases). CDR3 size: 16 residues. CDR1 SGHRS and CDR2 YFSETQ come from the germline V gene. The ends were cut back, 0 bases at V and 5 bases at J, with 14 bases in the middle. CDR3 sequence reads: CASSLADFGSTGELFF. DNA of the CDR3: TGCGCCAGCAGCTTGGCCGACTTCGGGAGTACCGGGGAGCTGTTTTTT.

In its sample, this clonotype was seen many times. The rearrangement joins TRBV3-1 to TRBJ1-1; no clear D. The CDR3 totals 11 residues. CDR1 is LGHDT, CDR2 YNNKEL, per germline (reference sequence). Deletions cut 3 bases from V and 8 bases from J, with 7 bases between. CDR3 loop: CASSQGFEAFF. The CDR3 nucleotides are TGTGCCAGCAGCCAGGGGTTCGAAGCTTTCTTT.

At least ten counts were recorded for this clonotype. V usage is TRBV20-1 and J usage is TRBJ1-2; a weak D match, TRBD1 (5 bases). CDR3 size: 15 residues. V dropped 0 bases and J dropped 4 bases, with 15 bases sitting between them. The V gene's germline CDR1 is DFQATT and CDR2 SNEGSKA (reference sequence). The CDR3 protein is CSARDRGTDPYGYTF. The DNA of the CDR3 is TGCAGTGCTAGAGATCGAGGGACTGACCCCTATGGCTACACCTTC.

This clonotype was counted many times. The V call is TRBV6-5, the J call TRBJ2-7; TRBD1 agrees at 7 bases. The CDR3 is 13 residues long. J lost 6 bases, V lost 2 bases, and 4 bases had no gene match. From germline, CDR1 is MNHEY and CDR2 SVGAGI. The CDR3 is CASSYTGVGEQYF. The CDR3 coding sequence is TGTGCCAGCAGTTACACAGGGGTGGGCGAGCAGTACTTC.

This clonotype was seen at least ten times. The chain uses TRBV15 and TRBJ2-1; possibly TRBD2 for D (5 bases). From germline, CDR1 is LNHNV and CDR2 YYDKDF (reference sequence). The V gene lost 0 bases and the J gene lost 6 bases, with 9 bases spanning the gap. CDR3 length equals 14 residues. CDR3 DNA: TGTGCCACCAGCAGAGAAGGACGGGGCAATGAGCAGTTCTTC. It translates to CATSREGRGNEQFF.

This clonotype appeared a few times. The chain carries TRBV15 and TRBJ1-4; 7 bases agree with TRBD1. V lost 5 bases and J lost 3; bases outside the gene matches: 6. There are 15 residues in the CDR3. The germline V gene has CDR1 LNHNV and CDR2 YYDKDF (reference sequence). CDR3: CATSGGTAPNEKLFF. The CDR3 nucleotides are TGTGCCACCAGCGGAGGGACAGCACCTAATGAAAAACTGTTTTTT.